This T cell receptor beta chain was recovered during a study of cytomegalovirus exposure and HLA in healthy donors. A multiplex PCR was run with 60 Vbeta primers and 13 Jbeta primers. Assay: immunoSEQ multiplex PCR; the TCRdb copy retains only in-frame clones and omits some. The sample lists under 200,000 clones, approximately 86% occurring once. This CDR3 contains 14 residues. The V and J ends lost 2 bases and 2 bases respectively, with 11 bases between them. Germline CDR1 reads SGHRS; CDR2 reads YFSETQ. A remark on this clone: No conserved phenylalanine or tryptophan ends this CDR3, so it is likely a read error.

Material: PBMCs. The receptor was derived from a boy aged 2 to 9 in good health and CMV-seronegative. This chain connects TRBV5-1 to TRBJ2-7, with D maybe TRBD1 (6 bases). The CDR3 region has the DNA TGCGCCAGCAGCTTTTCTGGGGACACCTACGAGCAGTACCTC. As protein: CASSFSGDTYEQYL.